These T cell receptor beta chains were read from a single sample in a study of blood T cells in healthy people across ages. One entry per CDR3 protein results from TCRdb running MiXCR on the 5' RACE reads. The data show 800,000 to 1,000,000 distinct CDR3 sequences, about 44% seen once. Sequenced material: blood. The receptors were gathered from a man between 25 and 39 years old in good health. Both conserved end residues are part of each CDR3. Fields, in order: J gene, clone size, V gene, D gene, CDR3 protein, CDR3 DNA. The D gene is left open where the match is weak. Size is stated for part of the rows, as once, few or many counts, or as a class when the clone is expanded.

TRBJ2-7,few,TRBV25-1,TRBD1,CASSERGRTGTYEQYF,TGTGCCAGCAGTGAAAGGGGGAGGACAGGGACCTACGAGCAGTACTTC
TRBJ2-4,.,TRBV6-5,.,CASSHSLGVAKNIQYF,TGTGCCAGCAGTCACTCTCTGGGGGTAGCCAAAAACATTCAGTACTTC
TRBJ2-1,few,TRBV5-1,.,CASQNEGGVMDEQFF,TGCGCCAGCCAGAATGAGGGCGGGGTCATGGATGAGCAGTTCTTC
TRBJ2-5,few,TRBV5-1,.,CASSLGTEGSTQYF,TGCGCCAGCAGCTTGGGAACGGAAGGGTCGACCCAGTACTTC
TRBJ1-2,few,TRBV14,.,CASSQDMQGYYGYTF,TGTGCCAGCAGCCAAGATATGCAGGGCTACTATGGCTACACCTTC
TRBJ2-5,.,TRBV4-2,TRBD1,CASSQPGQGVRVHQETQYF,TGTGCCAGCAGCCAACCGGGACAGGGAGTAAGGGTACACCAAGAGACCCAGTACTTC
TRBJ2-3,few,TRBV4-1,.,CASRQGESTATDTQYF,TGCGCCAGCAGGCAAGGGGAGAGTACGGCAACAGATACGCAGTATTTT
TRBJ2-1,many,TRBV12-3/TRBV12-4,TRBD2,CASSPSSGGAFNEQFF,TGTGCCAGCAGTCCGTCGAGCGGGGGGGCTTTCAATGAGCAGTTCTTC
TRBJ2-6,.,TRBV30,.,CAWSGGANVLTF,TGTGCCTGGAGTGGTGGGGCCAACGTCCTGACTTTC
TRBJ2-3,few,TRBV2,.,CASTLSTDTQYF,TGTGCCAGCACCCTATCGACAGATACGCAGTATTTT
TRBJ1-1,few,TRBV12-5,.,CASGLVRGQLSEAFF,TGTGCTAGTGGTTTGGTACGCGGACAGCTAAGTGAAGCTTTCTTT
TRBJ2-5,.,TRBV27,.,CASSTLAPPTETQYF,TGTGCCAGCAGTACCCTAGCGCCACCGACGGAGACCCAGTACTTC
TRBJ2-3,many,TRBV10-3,.,CAISDGQDSTDTQYF,TGTGCCATCAGTGATGGGCAGGATAGCACAGATACGCAGTATTTT
TRBJ2-7,many,TRBV10-3,.,CAISPTLATSYEQYF,TGTGCCATCAGTCCTACGCTAGCGACTTCCTACGAGCAGTACTTC
TRBJ1-6,few,TRBV6-5,.,CASSYPNRESPLHF,TGTGCCAGCAGTTACCCCAACAGGGAATCGCCCCTCCACTTT